A single sample is the source of the 27 T cell receptor beta chains below, sequenced in a study of cytomegalovirus exposure and HLA in healthy donors. PCR used 60 Vbeta primers and 13 Jbeta primers. Here immunoSEQ multiplex PCR was the method, and the copy in TCRdb shows in-frame clones only, minus some. This sample has hundreds of thousands of clones, with over 60% found just once. Input material: PBMCs. Receptors were obtained from a man younger than 35 in good health and CMV-seronegative.

J is TRBJ1-2 and V is TRBV6-5; 7 bases are a match to TRBD1. This CDR3 has 15 residues. Germline lookup yields CDR1 MNHEY and CDR2 SVGAGI. After removal of 6 bases from V and 2 bases from J, the junction contained 9 bases not matched to a gene. In DNA, the CDR3 is TGTGCCAGCAGCCGAATCAGGGGGTTCAACTATGGCTACACCTTC. Translated, it gives CASSRIRGFNYGYTF.

The V call is TRBV2, the J call TRBJ1-2; D not certain. The CDR3 contains 11 residues. Trimming shortened V by 8 bases and J by 1 base, and 5 bases separated the two germline ends. Germline values: CDR1 SNHLY, CDR2 FYNNEI. DNA of the CDR3: TGTGCCAGCGGCCTTAACTATGGCTACACCTTC. It specifies CASGLNYGYTF.

The genes are TRBV11-1 and TRBJ2-7; D may be TRBD1 (7 bases). V lost 5 bases to trimming and J lost 2 bases, with 19 bases between them. The CDR3 has 16 amino acids. Per germline, CDR1 SGHAT and CDR2 FQDESV (reference sequence). CDR3 nucleotides: TGTGCCAGCAGCCAAAGCTGGAGGGGGCTTACCTACGAGCAGTACTTC. This sequence encodes CASSQSWRGLTYEQYF.

This clone was seen only once. J is TRBJ2-1 and V is TRBV5-1, with TRBD2 matching 10 bases. This CDR3 spans 16 amino acids. The germline gives CDR1 SGHRS, CDR2 YFSETQ. With 4 bases clipped from V and 4 bases from J, the junction kept 8 bases outside the gene matches. The CDR3 reads CASSGSGTSAYNEQFF. The CDR3 coding sequence is TGCGCCAGCAGCGGGTCCGGGACTAGCGCTTACAATGAGCAGTTCTTC.

The V gene is TRBV6-1, the J gene TRBJ1-1; 8 nucleotides align to TRBD1. The junction had 3 bases not matched to a gene; V was cut back by 5 bases and J by 4 bases. Germline V gene lookup returns CDR1 MNHNS and CDR2 SASEGT. The CDR3 consists of 13 residues. The CDR3 is CASSLDRGTEAFF. CDR3 in DNA: TGTGCCAGCAGTCTAGACAGGGGCACTGAAGCTTTCTTT.

V and J are TRBV10-1 and TRBJ2-2, with 10 bases that match TRBD2. This CDR3 region has 18 residues. The germline V gene encodes CDR1 WNHNN and CDR2 SYGVQD (reference sequence). V trimming: 3 bases; J trimming: 0 bases; junction bases outside the gene matches: 7. CDR3 amino acids: CASSDSGLAESNTGELFF. CDR3 bases: TGCGCCAGCAGTGATAGTGGACTAGCGGAGTCGAACACCGGGGAGCTGTTTTTT.

CDR3 region: CASSLQGGEQFF. Written as DNA, the CDR3 is TGTGCCAGCAGCTTACAGGGCGGCGAGCAGTTCTTC. The chain employs TRBV7-6 and TRBJ2-1, with a possible D match to TRBD1 (5 bases). CDR1 and CDR2 (germline): SGHVS, FNYEAQ. V was clipped by 2 bases and J by 10 bases, with 9 bases between them. The CDR3 has 12 residues.

The chain is built from TRBV28 and TRBJ1-1; D possibly corresponds to TRBD1 (6 bases). CDR3 length: 13 amino acids. The V end was cut by 6 bases, the J end by 3 bases, with 11 bases between. Germline values: CDR1 MDHEN, CDR2 SYDVKM. The CDR3 bases are TGTGCCAGCAGATTGAACAGGGACACTGAAGCTTTCTTT. This codes for CASRLNRDTEAFF.

V usage is TRBV18 and J usage is TRBJ1-2; D ambiguous. V lost 2 bases and J 8 bases, leaving 9 bases between the germline ends. The CDR3 covers 12 residues. Germline CDR1 reads KGHSH; CDR2 reads LQKENI. The CDR3 loop is CASSPSSGGYTF. CDR3 DNA: TGTGCCAGCTCACCAAGTAGCGGCGGCTACACCTTC.

The chain links TRBV4-1 to TRBJ2-5, with TRBD2 matching 8 bases. The J call may be in error: the DNA end matches TRBJ2-7 better. The V gene's germline CDR1 is MGHRA and CDR2 YSYEKL. This CDR3 has 16 amino acids. In nucleotides, the CDR3 is TGCGCCAGCAGCCAAGGCTTAGGGACTAGTTACTACGAGCAGTACTTC. It is translated as CASSQGLGTSYYEQYF.

This clone was counted only a few times. V usage is TRBV7-3 and J usage is TRBJ1-2; D might be TRBD1 (6 bases). V was cut by 4 bases and J by 2 bases, with 8 bases left in between. The CDR3 contains 13 residues. Germline V lookup: CDR1 SGHTA, CDR2 FQGTGA. The chain's CDR3 is CASSSDSNYGYTF. The CDR3 bases are TGTGCCAGCAGCTCGGACAGCAACTATGGCTACACCTTC. The complete variable domain, with remaining parts taken from reference TRBV7-3 and TRBJ1-2, reads GAGVSQTPSNKVTEKGKYVELRCDPISGHTALYWYRQSLGQGPEFLIYFQGTGAADDSGLPNDRFFAVRPEGSVSTLKIQRTERGDSAVYLCASSSDSNYGYTFGSGTRLTVV.

This sequence joins TRBV29-1 and TRBJ1-2, with a tentative D call TRBD1 (5 bases). Germline CDR1 SQVTM, CDR2 ANQGSEA. CDR3 length equals 14 residues. Trimming removed 3 bases at V and 5 bases at J, with 16 bases between. The CDR3 loop reads CSVDLQAGLYGYTF. The CDR3 bases are TGCAGCGTTGACCTTCAAGCGGGGCTGTATGGCTACACCTTC.

The rearrangement uses TRBV2 and TRBJ1-3; D call uncertain. Germline CDR1 SNHLY, CDR2 FYNNEI. The CDR3 totals 14 residues. Trimming pared 4 bases from V and 0 bases from J, leaving 7 bases between. For the CDR3, the DNA is TGTGCCAGCAGTGCGGGGAACTCTGGAAACACCATATATTTT. It translates to CASSAGNSGNTIYF.

V gene TRBV2 combines with J gene TRBJ2-1; TRBD2 agrees at 7 bases. Germline CDR1 is SNHLY and CDR2 is FYNNEI. V lost 4 bases and J lost 5; bases outside the gene matches: 8. The CDR3 length is 15 residues. CDR3 amino acids: CASSVRGSNNNEQFF. The CDR3 DNA sequence: TGTGCCAGCAGTGTTCGCGGGAGTAACAACAATGAGCAGTTCTTC. The variable domain in full, completed from reference TRBV2 and TRBJ2-1, reads EPEVTQTPSHQVTQMGQEVILRCVPISNHLYFYWYRQILGQKVEFLVSFYNNEISEKSEIFDDQFSVERPDGSNFTLKIRSTKLEDSAMYFCASSVRGSNNNEQFFGPGTRLTVL.

This clone was counted between two and nine times. The DNA for the CDR3 is TGTGCCAGTAGTATAGTGGGACACAGCTTCGAGCAGTACTTC. Its protein is CASSIVGHSFEQYF. The V and J genes are TRBV19 and TRBJ2-7; a possible D gene is TRBD1 (6 bases). The germline V gene has CDR1 LNHDA and CDR2 SQIVND (reference sequence). CDR3 length: 14 amino acids. Between the trimmed V and J ends, which lost 1 base and 6 bases, there was a span of 13 bases.

Only a few counts were recorded for this clone. Other DNA sequences in the same sample also yield this CDR3. In DNA form, the CDR3 reads TGTGCCAGTAGTATTGGCGGGAGTGGTAGCTATGAGCAGTTCTTC. It is translated as CASSIGGSGSYEQFF. The V gene is TRBV19, the J gene TRBJ2-1; TRBD2 aligns across 7 bases. Germline V gene lookup returns CDR1 LNHDA and CDR2 SQIVND (reference sequence). J lost 8 bases, V lost 3 bases, and 10 bases had no gene match. The CDR3 consists of 15 residues.

Only a few counts were recorded for this clone. The chain is built from TRBV5-4 and TRBJ1-2; perhaps TRBD1 as D (5 bases). The CDR3 runs to 16 residues. The V end was cut by 4 bases, the J end by 5 bases, with 21 bases between. Germline V gene lookup returns CDR1 SGHNT and CDR2 YYREEE (reference sequence). The CDR3 coding sequence is TGTGCCAGCAGCCCCGGGGGGGTTGCTAATTTGTATGGCTACACCTTC. This encodes CASSPGGVANLYGYTF.

This sequence joins TRBV28 and TRBJ1-5; 7 bases align to TRBD1. Germline V CDR1 and CDR2: MDHEN, SYDVKM. The CDR3 sequence is 15 residues long. V dropped 5 bases and J dropped 9; count of bases not matched to a gene: 13. CDR3: CASSRRDSLGWPQHF. CDR3 DNA sequence: TGTGCCAGCAGTCGCCGGGACAGTCTAGGGTGGCCCCAGCATTTT.

This clone was seen more than once but under ten times. The gene calls are TRBV5-1 and TRBJ2-7; possibly TRBD1 for D (6 bases). V was clipped by 4 bases and J by 0 bases, with 26 bases between them. The CDR3 contains 19 residues. Germline assignment: CDR1 SGHRS and CDR2 YFSETQ. The CDR3 DNA is TGCGCCAGCAGCAGGACGCGAGGGGCAGGGGCCTCAAACTCCTACGAGCAGTACTTC. Its translation: CASSRTRGAGASNSYEQYF. Together with reference TRBV5-1 and TRBJ2-7, the CDR3 gives the full variable domain: KAGVTQTPRYLIKTRGQQVTLSCSPISGHRSVSWYQQTPGQGLQFLFEYFSETQRNKGNFPGRFSGRQFSNSRSEMNVSTLELGDSALYLCASSRTRGAGASNSYEQYFGPGTRLTVT.

The V and J genes are TRBV2 and TRBJ2-7; 11 nucleotides align to TRBD1. CDR3 length: 14 residues. The V and J ends lost 7 bases and 2 bases, in that order; junction bases with no gene match: 4. Per the germline V gene, CDR1 is SNHLY and CDR2 is FYNNEI. The CDR3: CASTWTGGPYEQYF. For the CDR3, the DNA is TGTGCCAGCACCTGGACAGGGGGCCCCTACGAGCAGTACTTC.

The genes are TRBV19 and TRBJ2-7; D not resolved. The CDR3 has 13 amino acids. Germline lookup yields CDR1 LNHDA and CDR2 SQIVND (reference sequence). The V end lost 4 bases, the J end lost 7 bases, and 14 bases lay between the germline ends. The CDR3 here is CASSTRSAWEQYF. The CDR3 bases are TGTGCCAGTAGTACACGGAGTGCTTGGGAGCAGTACTTC. Using reference TRBV19 and TRBJ2-7 for the parts outside the CDR3, the full variable domain is DGGITQSPKYLFRKEGQNVTLSCEQNLNHDAMYWYRQDPGQGLRLIYYSQIVNDFQKGDIAEGYSVSREKKESFPLTVTSAQKNPTAFYLCASSTRSAWEQYFGPGTRLTVT.

The chain links TRBV2 to TRBJ1-5, with D possibly being TRBD1 (5 bases). The CDR3 runs 14 residues. Germline-derived CDR1 and CDR2 are SNHLY and FYNNEI. V shed 6 bases and J shed 6 bases, with 15 bases lying between them. Here the CDR3 reads CASRGEAESQPQHF. DNA for the CDR3: TGTGCCAGCAGGGGGGAGGCAGAGAGTCAGCCCCAGCATTTT.

The rearrangement links TRBV5-1 to TRBJ2-4; D might be TRBD1 (5 bases). Germline V lookup: CDR1 SGHRS, CDR2 YFSETQ. V shed 1 base and J shed 7 bases, with 9 bases lying between them. The CDR3 extends over 13 amino acids. The CDR3 DNA follows: TGCGCCAGCAGCTTGACAGGTCCGAACATTCAGTACTTC. It encodes CASSLTGPNIQYF.

This clone was counted between two and nine times. The chain couples TRBV7-2 to TRBJ2-7; 7 nucleotides align to TRBD1. Germline CDR1 SGHTA, CDR2 FQGNSA. The CDR3 is 15 residues long. Trimming at V came to 2 bases and at J to 2 bases, leaving 6 bases not matched to a gene. CDR3 nucleotide sequence: TGTGCCAGCAGCTTAAGGGCAGGGGGTGCCTACGAGCAGTACTTC. This sequence encodes CASSLRAGGAYEQYF.

This chain joins TRBV28 and TRBJ1-1; 8 bases map to TRBD1. The length of the CDR3 is 12 residues. Looked up from germline, CDR1 is MDHEN and CDR2 is SYDVKM. V was pared by 5 bases and J by 5 bases, with 1 base of the junction left unmatched. CDR3 protein: CASSRQGTEAFF. CDR3 nucleotides: TGTGCCAGCAGTCGACAGGGGACTGAAGCTTTCTTT.

Only a few counts were recorded for this clone. The chain recombines TRBV2 with TRBJ2-1; 8 nucleotides line up with TRBD2. The trim removed 10 bases at V and 4 bases at J, leaving 9 bases unmatched. This CDR3 has 14 amino acids. CDR1 and CDR2 (germline): SNHLY, FYNNEI. The CDR3 here is CATPGTRPYNEQFF. DNA of the CDR3: TGTGCCACTCCCGGGACTAGACCTTACAATGAGCAGTTCTTC.

The chain combines TRBV7-2 with TRBJ2-3, with D unresolved. Trimming took 4 bases from V and 5 from J, leaving 13 bases between them. The CDR3 totals 14 residues. Germline V gene sequence: CDR1 SGHTA, CDR2 FQGNSA. This CDR3 reads CASSSPQGGDTQYF. The CDR3 DNA reads as TGTGCCAGCAGCTCTCCGCAAGGCGGAGATACGCAGTATTTT.